Presented here are 12 T cell receptor beta chains from one specimen sequenced in a study of cytomegalovirus exposure and HLA in healthy donors. PCR employed 60 Vbeta and 13 Jbeta primers. TCRdb keeps only in-frame clones here, not all; method: immunoSEQ multiplex PCR. The sample includes about 180,000 clones, 70% to 80% of them seen just once. The material sequenced was PBMCs. The receptors were sampled from a man aged 18 to 35 in good health and CMV-seronegative.

The chain recombines TRBV19 with TRBJ1-6, with TRBD1 matching over 7 bases. Per the germline V gene, CDR1 is LNHDA and CDR2 is SQIVND (reference sequence). CDR3 length: 16 residues. The J segment lost 5 bases and the V segment lost 0 bases, leaving 4 bases of the junction unmatched. DNA of the CDR3: TGTGCCAGTAGTATAGATCGAAGGGGGCATAATTCACCCCTCCACTTT. It codes for CASSIDRRGHNSPLHF.

Here the CDR3 reads CASSLDSQSGTGELFF. Written as DNA, the CDR3 is TGCGCCAGCAGCTTGGACAGCCAAAGTGGCACCGGGGAGCTGTTTTTT. The chain combines TRBV5-1 with TRBJ2-2; D gene ambiguous. Trimming pared 0 bases from V and 4 bases from J, leaving 13 bases between. In germline, CDR1 is SGHRS, CDR2 YFSETQ. This CDR3 has 16 residues.

The gene calls are TRBV7-6 and TRBJ1-5, with D maybe TRBD1 (6 bases). The CDR3 length is 14 residues. Trimming shortened V by 4 bases and J by 4 bases, and 11 bases separated the two germline ends. Germline lookup yields CDR1 SGHVS and CDR2 FNYEAQ. The CDR3 region is CASSSQGSNQPQHF. The CDR3 DNA reads TGTGCCAGCAGCTCACAGGGTTCGAATCAGCCCCAGCATTTT.

The chain recombines TRBV5-1 with TRBJ2-1; the match to TRBD2 covers 12 bases. The CDR3 spans 15 residues. Germline V gene data show CDR1 as SGHRS and CDR2 as YFSETQ. V shed 5 bases and J 6 bases; nucleotides not matched to a gene: 6. CDR3 region: CASSFTSGGTNEQFF. Written as DNA, the CDR3 is TGCGCCAGCAGTTTTACTAGCGGGGGGACCAATGAGCAGTTCTTC.

V is TRBV6-1 and J is TRBJ2-1; 7 bases match TRBD2. Germline values: CDR1 MNHNS, CDR2 SASEGT. There are 16 residues in the CDR3. Unmatched junction bases numbered 4, after V lost 0 bases and J lost 2 bases. The CDR3 loop is CASSEARGLPYNEQFF. The CDR3 nucleotides read TGTGCCAGCAGTGAAGCGAGGGGACTACCCTACAATGAGCAGTTCTTC.

The chain carries TRBV5-1 and TRBJ2-5; a possible D gene is TRBD2 (6 bases). Trimming removed 5 bases at V and 1 base at J, with 12 bases between. This CDR3 has 14 amino acids. The germline CDR1 and CDR2 sequences are SGHRS and YFSETQ. CDR3 sequence: CASRRDSAQETQYF. CDR3 nucleotides: TGCGCCAGCAGACGGGACTCGGCCCAAGAGACCCAGTACTTC. Supplemented by reference TRBV5-1 and TRBJ2-5, the full variable domain reads KAGVTQTPRYLIKTRGQQVTLSCSPISGHRSVSWYQQTPGQGLQFLFEYFSETQRNKGNFPGRFSGRQFSNSRSEMNVSTLELGDSALYLCASRRDSAQETQYFGPGTRLLVL.

The chain's CDR3 is CASSPGQGAMDIQYF. DNA for the CDR3: TGCGCCAGCAGCCCGGGACAGGGGGCAATGGACATTCAGTACTTC. The chain uses TRBV4-1 and TRBJ2-4; TRBD1 matches at 12 bases. V lost 4 bases and J lost 8; bases outside the gene matches: 6. This CDR3 has 15 amino acids. Germline-derived CDR1 and CDR2 are MGHRA and YSYEKL.

The gene calls are TRBV12-5 and TRBJ1-3, with 9 bases that match TRBD1. CDR1 and CDR2 (germline): LGHNT, FRNRAP. With 4 bases clipped from V and 0 bases from J, the junction kept 10 bases outside the gene matches. CDR3 size: 18 residues. CDR3: CASGSTGGERHSGNTIYF. The CDR3 DNA reads as TGTGCTAGTGGTTCTACAGGGGGCGAACGCCACTCTGGAAACACCATATATTTT.

The V and J genes are TRBV9 and TRBJ2-7, with 8 bases identical to TRBD2. There are 16 residues in the CDR3. V was clipped by 2 bases and J by 1 base; unmatched bases: 8. Germline V gene sequence: CDR1 SGDLS, CDR2 YYNGEE. The CDR3 DNA follows: TGTGCCAGCAGCGTGACCCCTAGCGGGCCTTCCTACGAGCAGTACTTC. Its translation is CASSVTPSGPSYEQYF.

This clone was detected only a few times. The DNA of the CDR3 is TGTGCCACCAGCAGAGGGGGGCTAGGCGGCACAGATACGCAGTATTTT. Encoded protein: CATSRGGLGGTDTQYF. V and J are TRBV15 and TRBJ2-3; possibly TRBD1 for D (6 bases). The CDR3 runs to 16 residues. The germline CDR1 and CDR2 sequences are LNHNV and YYDKDF (reference sequence). V was shortened by 1 base and J by 1 base, with 12 bases between the two germline ends.

The chain carries TRBV7-3 and TRBJ2-2; 9 positions match TRBD2. The trim removed 5 bases at V and 1 base at J, leaving 8 bases unmatched. The CDR3 consists of 17 residues. Per the germline V gene, CDR1 is SGHTA and CDR2 is FQGTGA. The DNA of the CDR3 is TGTGCCAGCAGCGCCCCAGCGGGGGGCTTGAACACCGGGGAGCTGTTTTTT. Its protein product is CASSAPAGGLNTGELFF.

This chain connects TRBV7-8 to TRBJ2-7; 7 positions agree with TRBD2. J gave up 0 bases and V 1 base, and 9 bases lay outside the gene matches. The germline CDR1 and CDR2 sequences are SGHVS and FQNEAQ. The CDR3 loop spans 17 amino acids. The CDR3 protein is CASSLVPRGSSSYEQYF. In DNA, the CDR3 is TGTGCCAGCAGCTTAGTGCCACGCGGGAGCAGCTCCTACGAGCAGTACTTC.